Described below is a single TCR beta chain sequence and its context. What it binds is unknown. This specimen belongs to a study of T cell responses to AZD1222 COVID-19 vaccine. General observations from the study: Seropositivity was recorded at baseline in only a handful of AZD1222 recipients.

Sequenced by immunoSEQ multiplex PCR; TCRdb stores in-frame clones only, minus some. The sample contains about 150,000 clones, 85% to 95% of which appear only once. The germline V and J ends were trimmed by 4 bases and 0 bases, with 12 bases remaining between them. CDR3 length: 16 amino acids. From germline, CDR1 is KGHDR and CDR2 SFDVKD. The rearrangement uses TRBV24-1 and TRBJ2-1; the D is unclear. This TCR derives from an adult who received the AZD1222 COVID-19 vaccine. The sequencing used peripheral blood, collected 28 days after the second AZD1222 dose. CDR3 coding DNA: TGTGCCACCAGTGAGGTAGAAATTAGCTCCTACAATGAGCAGTTCTTC. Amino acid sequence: CATSEVEISSYNEQFF.